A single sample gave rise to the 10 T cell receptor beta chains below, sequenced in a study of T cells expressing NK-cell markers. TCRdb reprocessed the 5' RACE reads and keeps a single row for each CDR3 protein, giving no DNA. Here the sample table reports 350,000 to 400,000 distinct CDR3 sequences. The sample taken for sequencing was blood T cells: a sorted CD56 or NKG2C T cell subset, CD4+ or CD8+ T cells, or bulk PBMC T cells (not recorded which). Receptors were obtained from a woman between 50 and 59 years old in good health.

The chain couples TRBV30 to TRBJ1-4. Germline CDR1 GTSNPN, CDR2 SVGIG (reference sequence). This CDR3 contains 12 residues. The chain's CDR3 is CAWKRYNEKLFF.

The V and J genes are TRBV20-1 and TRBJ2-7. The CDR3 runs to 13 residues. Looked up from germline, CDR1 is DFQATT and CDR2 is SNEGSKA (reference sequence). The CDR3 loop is CSARTVVGYEQYF.

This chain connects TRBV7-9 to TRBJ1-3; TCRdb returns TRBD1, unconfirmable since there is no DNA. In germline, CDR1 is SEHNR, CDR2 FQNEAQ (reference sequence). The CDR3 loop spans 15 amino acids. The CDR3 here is CASIPFGLSGNTIYF.

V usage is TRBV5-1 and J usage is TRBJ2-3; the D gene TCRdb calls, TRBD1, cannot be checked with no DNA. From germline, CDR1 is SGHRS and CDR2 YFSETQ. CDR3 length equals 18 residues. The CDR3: CASSLTLTGRGRTDTQYF.

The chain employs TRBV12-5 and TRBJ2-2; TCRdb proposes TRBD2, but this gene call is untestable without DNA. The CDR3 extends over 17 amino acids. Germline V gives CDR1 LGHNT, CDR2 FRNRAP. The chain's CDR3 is CASWSSSGSAATGELFF.

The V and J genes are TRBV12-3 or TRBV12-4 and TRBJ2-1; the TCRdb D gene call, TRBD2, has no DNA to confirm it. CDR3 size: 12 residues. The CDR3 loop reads CASEAGKNEQFF.

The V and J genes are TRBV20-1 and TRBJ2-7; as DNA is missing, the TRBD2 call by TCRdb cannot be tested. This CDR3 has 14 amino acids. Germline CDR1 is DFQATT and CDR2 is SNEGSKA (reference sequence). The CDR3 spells CSAIMAAGAYEQYF.

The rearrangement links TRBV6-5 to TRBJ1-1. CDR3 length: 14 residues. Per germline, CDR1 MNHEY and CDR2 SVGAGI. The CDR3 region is CASSRVGKNTEAFF.

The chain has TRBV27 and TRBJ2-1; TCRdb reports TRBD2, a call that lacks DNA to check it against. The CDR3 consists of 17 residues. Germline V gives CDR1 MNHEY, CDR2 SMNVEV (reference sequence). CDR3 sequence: CASTKLDLAGVHNEQFF.

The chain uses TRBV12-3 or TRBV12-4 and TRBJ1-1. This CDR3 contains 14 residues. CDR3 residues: CASSPMVPNTEAFF.